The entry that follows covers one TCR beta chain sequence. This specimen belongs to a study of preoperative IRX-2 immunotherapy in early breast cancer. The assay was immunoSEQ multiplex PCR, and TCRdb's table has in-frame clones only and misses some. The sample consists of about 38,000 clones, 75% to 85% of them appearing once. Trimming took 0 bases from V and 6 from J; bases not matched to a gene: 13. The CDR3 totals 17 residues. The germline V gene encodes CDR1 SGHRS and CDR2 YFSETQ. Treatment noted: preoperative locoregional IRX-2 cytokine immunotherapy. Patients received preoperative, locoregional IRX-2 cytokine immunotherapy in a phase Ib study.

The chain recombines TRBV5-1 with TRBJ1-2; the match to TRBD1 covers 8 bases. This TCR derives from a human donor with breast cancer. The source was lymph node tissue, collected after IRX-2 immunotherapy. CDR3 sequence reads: CASSLVVTGDNDDGYTF. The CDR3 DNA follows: TGCGCCAGCAGCTTGGTTGTGACAGGGGACAACGACGATGGCTACACCTTC. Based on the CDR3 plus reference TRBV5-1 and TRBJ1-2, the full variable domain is KAGVTQTPRYLIKTRGQQVTLSCSPISGHRSVSWYQQTPGQGLQFLFEYFSETQRNKGNFPGRFSGRQFSNSRSEMNVSTLELGDSALYLCASSLVVTGDNDDGYTFGSGTRLTVV.